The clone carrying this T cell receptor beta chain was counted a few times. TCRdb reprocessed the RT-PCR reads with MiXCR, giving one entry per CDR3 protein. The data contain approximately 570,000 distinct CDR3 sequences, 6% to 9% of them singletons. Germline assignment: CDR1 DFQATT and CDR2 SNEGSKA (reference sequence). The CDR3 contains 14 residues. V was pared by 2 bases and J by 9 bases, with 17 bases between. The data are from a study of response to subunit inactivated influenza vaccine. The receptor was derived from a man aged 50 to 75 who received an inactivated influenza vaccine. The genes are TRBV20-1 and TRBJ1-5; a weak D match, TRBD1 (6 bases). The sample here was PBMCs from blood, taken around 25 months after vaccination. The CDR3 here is CSARQQGGPGPQHF. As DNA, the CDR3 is TGCAGTGCTAGACAACAGGGAGGGCCTGGGCCCCAGCATTTT.